This TCR beta chain was found in a study of T cell responses to AZD1222 COVID-19 vaccine. Sequenced by immunoSEQ multiplex PCR; TCRdb stores in-frame clones only, minus some. The table has 130,000 or so clones, 75% to 95% seen once. Trimming stripped 0 bases from V and 4 bases from J, with 10 bases between. The length of the CDR3 is 15 residues. Germline CDR1 reads MNHNS; CDR2 reads SASEGT. The J gene is TRBJ1-5, the V gene TRBV6-1; D is ambiguous. Sequenced here: peripheral blood, sampled 28 days after the second AZD1222 dose. The TCR sequence derives from an adult who received the AZD1222 COVID-19 vaccine. In nucleotides, the CDR3 is TGTGCCAGCAGTGAAGCGATGACATTGAATCAGCCCCAGCATTTT. Translation gives CASSEAMTLNQPQHF.